This TCR beta chain originates from a study of tumor-infiltrating lymphocytes in glioblastoma multiforme. Study-level findings and limits: Only one glioblastoma patient had TCR and mutation analysis.

The CDR3 length is 14 residues. Germline V CDR1 and CDR2: SGHAT, FQNNGV. About this clonotype: Its target is unknown. A junction boundary mismatches the germline segment, possibly from a read error.

TCR beta libraries were built from RNA through three nested multiplex PCR rounds using modified ARM-PCR. These TCRB libraries lack any described unique molecular identifiers. TCRdb called the multiplex PCR reads again in MiXCR, with one record for every CDR3 protein. The repertoire holds 30,000 or so distinct CDR3 sequences, with around 55% as singletons. The sequencing input was brain tumor tissue. V gene TRBV11-2 combines with J gene TRBJ2-5; the match to TRBD1 covers 7 bases. This receptor was identified in a male donor with glioblastoma. The CDR3 coding sequence is TGTGCCAGCCGCCGAAGGACAGGTCAAGAGCCCCAGTATTTC. It yields the protein CASRRRTGQEPQYF.